The clone carrying this TCR beta chain was detected once. These data come from a study of cytomegalovirus exposure and HLA in healthy donors. V shed 0 bases, J shed 4 bases, and the junction held 8 bases outside the gene matches. Per germline, CDR1 SGHRS and CDR2 YFSETQ. The CDR3 contains 16 residues. The PCR had 60 Vbeta and 13 Jbeta primers. In the source study's methods: Some 10 million of the roughly 80 million unique TCR beta chains counted in a later analysis were shared. Data came from immunoSEQ multiplex PCR; TCRdb stores just in-frame clones and leaves some out. The V and J calls and clone size are taken from that table; D and trimming were inferred from the DNA. The sample shows some 170,000 clones, roughly 79% of them seen only once.

Sequencing input: PBMCs. The rearrangement uses TRBV5-1 and TRBJ2-3; the match to TRBD1 covers 7 bases. This clonotype was obtained from a woman in her late teens or twenties in good health and CMV-seropositive. DNA for the CDR3: TGCGCCAGCAGCTTGGCCGTGACAGGGAGCGCAGATACGCAGTATTTT. It encodes CASSLAVTGSADTQYF.